These 27 T cell receptor beta chains came from one sample sequenced in a study of cytomegalovirus exposure and HLA in healthy donors. PCR used 60 Vbeta primers and 13 Jbeta primers. This table comes from immunoSEQ multiplex PCR, and its TCRdb copy is limited to in-frame clones, with some not included. The sample holds approximately 200,000 clones, more than 75% seen once. Material for sequencing was PBMCs. The receptors originated from a human donor in good health.

Only one count was recorded for this clone. The chain joins TRBV19 to TRBJ1-5, with D maybe TRBD1 (6 bases). The germline V gene encodes CDR1 LNHDA and CDR2 SQIVND (reference sequence). V was cut by 4 bases and J by 7 bases, with 14 bases left in between. The CDR3 loop spans 14 amino acids. The CDR3 spells CASSNQQGWQPQHF. The DNA of the CDR3 is TGTGCCAGTAGTAACCAACAGGGTTGGCAGCCCCAGCATTTT.

V and J are TRBV6-5 and TRBJ2-5, with 7 bases identical to TRBD2. The CDR3 is made up of 14 amino acids. Per germline, CDR1 MNHEY and CDR2 SVGAGI. V lost 2 bases to trimming and J lost 5 bases; unmatched junction nucleotides: 5. CDR3 in DNA: TGTGCCAGCAGTTACACGGGAGGCGAGGAGACCCAGTACTTC. This encodes CASSYTGGEETQYF.

The chain carries TRBV6-5 and TRBJ2-7; a weak D match, TRBD2 (6 bases). The CDR3 is 15 residues long. Germline values: CDR1 MNHEY, CDR2 SVGAGI. Trimming took 6 bases from V and 0 from J, leaving 15 bases between them. CDR3 region: CASRLAEGSSYEQYF. CDR3 nucleotide sequence: TGTGCCAGCAGGTTAGCGGAGGGGAGCTCCTACGAGCAGTACTTC.

This chain connects TRBV6-1 to TRBJ2-1; TRBD1 aligns across 8 bases. Germline V gives CDR1 MNHNS, CDR2 SASEGT. CDR3 length: 16 amino acids. The junction had 9 bases not matched to a gene; V was cut back by 0 bases and J by 8 bases. The DNA for the CDR3 is TGTGCCAGCAGTGAAGCGAGCAGGGGGCGCTTTTATGAGCAGTTCTTC. This gives the protein CASSEASRGRFYEQFF.

The chain combines TRBV4-1 with TRBJ2-7; 9 bases fit TRBD1. V lost 5 bases and J lost 4; bases outside the gene matches: 3. This CDR3 is built from 13 residues. CDR1 and CDR2 (germline): MGHRA, YSYEKL. The CDR3 sequence: CASSSDRGYEQYF. DNA of the CDR3: TGCGCCAGCAGCTCCGACAGGGGGTACGAGCAGTACTTC.

The chain carries TRBV11-2 and TRBJ2-5; D unclear. The V gene lost 4 bases and the J gene lost 4 bases, with 4 bases spanning the gap. The CDR3 length is 11 residues. Germline values: CDR1 SGHAT, CDR2 FQNNGV. The CDR3 region is CASSSSETQYF. CDR3 coding DNA: TGTGCCAGCAGCTCATCAGAGACCCAGTACTTC.

The rearrangement uses TRBV4-1 and TRBJ2-1, with 9 bases lining up with TRBD1. The CDR3 spans 18 residues. The J segment lost 7 bases and the V segment lost 0 bases, leaving 13 bases of the junction unmatched. Per germline, CDR1 MGHRA and CDR2 YSYEKL. CDR3 DNA sequence: TGCGCCAGCAGCCAAGATCCTGGGACAGGGTCGATCAGGAATGAGCAGTTCTTC. Its protein is CASSQDPGTGSIRNEQFF.

The genes are TRBV7-6 and TRBJ1-4; 8 bases agree with TRBD1. CDR1 is SGHVS, CDR2 FNYEAQ, per germline. The CDR3 sequence is 15 residues long. V was clipped by 2 bases and J by 10 bases; unmatched bases: 9. DNA of the CDR3: TGTGCCAGCAGCTTACAGGGGGCTACGGGTGGAAAACTGTTTTTT. This encodes CASSLQGATGGKLFF.

This chain uses TRBV6-1 with TRBJ1-2, with a weak D call TRBD1 (5 bases). V was pared by 3 bases and J by 4 bases, with 9 bases between. Germline assignment: CDR1 MNHNS and CDR2 SASEGT. This CDR3 spans 13 amino acids. The CDR3, as DNA: TGTGCCAGCAGTGACAGGGATCCCTATGGCTACACCTTC. Amino acid sequence: CASSDRDPYGYTF.

The CDR3 nucleotides read TGTGCCAGCAGCTTAGGTCCGGGACAGACGAACACCGGGGAGCTGTTTTTT. This sequence encodes CASSLGPGQTNTGELFF. The chain has TRBV5-4 and TRBJ2-2; 7 bases fit TRBD1. J gave up 0 bases and V 2 bases, and 7 bases lay outside the gene matches. The germline gives CDR1 SGHNT, CDR2 YYREEE (reference sequence). This CDR3 is 17 amino acids long.

This chain uses TRBV30 with TRBJ1-2; D perhaps matches TRBD1 (5 bases). Trimming removed 0 bases from V and 4 bases from J, with 12 bases in between. Germline V CDR1 and CDR2: GTSNPN, SVGIG (reference sequence). The CDR3 runs 14 residues. As DNA, the CDR3 is TGTGCCTGGAGTGTACATCACAGGAGCTATGGCTACACCTTC. The encoded protein is CAWSVHHRSYGYTF.

The chain is built from TRBV19 and TRBJ2-5, with a weak D call TRBD1 (6 bases). The ends were cut back, 7 bases at V and 5 bases at J, with 14 bases in the middle. The CDR3 covers 13 residues. Germline values: CDR1 LNHDA, CDR2 SQIVND (reference sequence). CDR3 region: CASKPDSQETQYF. The CDR3 coding sequence is TGTGCCAGTAAACCGGACAGTCAGGAGACCCAGTACTTC.

This clone appeared a single time. The chain combines TRBV5-1 with TRBJ2-3; tentative D call: TRBD1 (6 bases). The CDR3 extends over 14 amino acids. Trimming stripped 9 bases from V and 2 bases from J, with 16 bases between. Germline CDR1 SGHRS, CDR2 YFSETQ. CDR3 in DNA: TGCGCCACCACCAGGACAGTCCCCACAGATACGCAGTATTTT. It codes for CATTRTVPTDTQYF. Variable domain in full (rest from reference TRBV5-1 and TRBJ2-3): KAGVTQTPRYLIKTRGQQVTLSCSPISGHRSVSWYQQTPGQGLQFLFEYFSETQRNKGNFPGRFSGRQFSNSRSEMNVSTLELGDSALYLCATTRTVPTDTQYFGPGTRLTVL.

J is TRBJ1-2 and V is TRBV28; 7 nucleotides agree with TRBD1. Germline-derived CDR1 and CDR2 are MDHEN and SYDVKM. The length of the CDR3 is 14 residues. After removal of 6 bases from V and 6 bases from J, the junction contained 10 bases not matched to a gene. In nucleotides, the CDR3 is TGTGCCAGCAGGACCCCGACAGGGACCCATGGCTACACCTTC. Residues: CASRTPTGTHGYTF.

The chain uses TRBV5-4 and TRBJ2-1, with 11 bases lining up with TRBD2. The CDR3 has 18 residues. Trimming cost V 4 bases and J 2 bases; bases outside gene matches: 11. The germline CDR1 and CDR2 sequences are SGHNT and YYREEE (reference sequence). CDR3 sequence (DNA): TGTGCCAGCAGCCTACTGATAGCGGGAGGGAATGCCTACAATGAGCAGTTCTTC. Amino acid sequence: CASSLLIAGGNAYNEQFF.

The chain carries TRBV7-9 and TRBJ1-4; no firm D call. Trimming removed 6 bases at V and 8 bases at J, with 16 bases between. The CDR3 is 14 amino acids. Looked up from germline, CDR1 is SEHNR and CDR2 is FQNEAQ (reference sequence). Here the CDR3 DNA reads TGTGCCAGCAGATCAACCCGAAGCGGGGAAAAACTGTTTTTT. Its translation is CASRSTRSGEKLFF.

This chain uses TRBV19 with TRBJ2-3; TRBD2 agrees at 13 bases. This CDR3 is built from 16 residues. The trim removed 5 bases at V and 4 bases at J, leaving 6 bases unmatched. Germline loops: CDR1 LNHDA, CDR2 SQIVND (reference sequence). As DNA, the CDR3 is TGTGCCAGTAGTGCACTAGCGGGAGGGCCCTCAGATACGCAGTATTTT. Protein product: CASSALAGGPSDTQYF.

This clone showed up just a few times. This rearrangement joins TRBV4-1 to TRBJ2-5, with 12 bases lining up with TRBD2. This CDR3 is 17 amino acids long. Germline V gives CDR1 MGHRA, CDR2 YSYEKL. Unmatched junction bases numbered 5, after V lost 1 base and J lost 2 bases. The CDR3 protein is CASSQGPSGGVQETQYF. DNA for the CDR3: TGCGCCAGCAGCCAAGGCCCTAGCGGGGGGGTACAAGAGACCCAGTACTTC.

This chain connects TRBV20-1 to TRBJ2-2; no clear D gene. Trimming pared 6 bases from V and 6 bases from J, leaving 5 bases between. CDR1 DFQATT and CDR2 SNEGSKA come from the germline V gene (reference sequence). This CDR3 contains 10 residues. CDR3 region: CSALAGELFF. The CDR3 DNA sequence: TGCAGTGCCCTCGCCGGGGAGCTGTTTTTT.

This clone has only one observation. CDR3 loop: CAIRDRDRGYEQYF. CDR3 DNA: TGTGCCATCAGAGACCGGGACAGGGGGTACGAGCAGTACTTC. The V call is TRBV10-3, the J call TRBJ2-7, with TRBD1 matching 11 bases. CDR3 length: 14 residues. CDR1 is ENHRY, CDR2 SYGVKD, per germline. V lost 6 bases to trimming and J lost 4 bases; unmatched junction nucleotides: 5.

With regard to this clone: The junction and the germline gene differ at one end; a read error may be behind it. This chain uses TRBV7-9 with TRBJ1-1, with 11 nucleotides matching TRBD1. CDR3 length: 18 amino acids. CDR1 SEHNR and CDR2 FQNEAQ come from the germline V gene (reference sequence). The CDR3 sequence is CSSSSSPGTGGGNTEAFF. The DNA of the CDR3 is TGTTCCAGCAGCTCCAGCCCCGGGACAGGGGGGGGGAACACTGAAGCTTTCTTT.

This rearrangement joins TRBV4-3 to TRBJ1-2, with TRBD1 identical over 9 bases. The CDR3 extends over 14 amino acids. Germline V gene data show CDR1 as LGHNA and CDR2 as YSLEER. Trimming removed 2 bases from V and 6 bases from J; junction bases left unmatched: 4. CDR3 sequence reads: CASSQTTGGDGYTF. CDR3 DNA sequence: TGCGCCAGCAGCCAAACGACAGGGGGGGATGGCTACACCTTC.

The sample holds a few counts of this clone. The chain joins TRBV10-3 to TRBJ1-3, with unresolved D. V lost 10 bases and J 0 bases, leaving 16 bases between the germline ends. The germline V gene encodes CDR1 ENHRY and CDR2 SYGVKD. The CDR3 length is 15 residues. CDR3 region: CASGSTILSGNTIYF. For the CDR3, the DNA is TGTGCCAGTGGGAGTACCATCCTCTCTGGAAACACCATATATTTT.

In its sample, this clone was seen a few times. The CDR3 loop reads CASSLATGKVEKLFF. The CDR3, as DNA: TGCGCCAGCAGCTTGGCCACGGGGAAGGTTGAAAAACTGTTTTTT. The genes are TRBV5-1 and TRBJ1-4; D not resolved. The CDR3 extends over 15 amino acids. With 0 bases removed from V and 7 bases from J, the gap between germline ends came to 13 bases. CDR1 is SGHRS and CDR2 is YFSETQ in the germline V gene. Drawing the rest from reference TRBV5-1 and TRBJ1-4, the complete variable domain is KAGVTQTPRYLIKTRGQQVTLSCSPISGHRSVSWYQQTPGQGLQFLFEYFSETQRNKGNFPGRFSGRQFSNSRSEMNVSTLELGDSALYLCASSLATGKVEKLFFGSGTQLSVL.

Written as DNA, the CDR3 is TGTGCCAGCAGTCTCCTAGCAACCCAGTACTTC. It codes for CASSLLATQYF. V usage is TRBV2 and J usage is TRBJ2-5; D may be TRBD2 (5 bases). The CDR3 extends over 11 amino acids. Trimming cost V 5 bases and J 8 bases, with 9 bases left between them. Germline V gene sequence: CDR1 SNHLY, CDR2 FYNNEI. Based on the CDR3 plus reference TRBV2 and TRBJ2-5, the full variable domain is EPEVTQTPSHQVTQMGQEVILRCVPISNHLYFYWYRQILGQKVEFLVSFYNNEISEKSEIFDDQFSVERPDGSNFTLKIRSTKLEDSAMYFCASSLLATQYFGPGTRLLVL.

This sequence joins TRBV18 and TRBJ1-2; D perhaps matches TRBD1 (5 bases). The CDR3 has 14 residues. Germline V gene sequence: CDR1 KGHSH, CDR2 LQKENI. V was trimmed by 2 bases and J by 8 bases, leaving 15 bases between them. The CDR3 spells CASSPTQGFGGYTF. The CDR3 DNA follows: TGTGCCAGCTCACCAACCCAGGGCTTCGGGGGCTACACCTTC. Full variable domain (rest looked up from reference TRBV18 and TRBJ1-2): NAGVMQNPRHLVRRRGQEARLRCSPMKGHSHVYWYRQLPEEGLKFMVYLQKENIIDESGMPKERFSAEFPKEGPSILRIQQVVRGDSAAYFCASSPTQGFGGYTFGSGTRLTVV.

The V and J genes are TRBV27 and TRBJ1-5; D is unresolved. The CDR3 totals 13 residues. V dropped 3 bases and J dropped 9 bases, with 12 bases sitting between them. The germline gives CDR1 MNHEY, CDR2 SMNVEV (reference sequence). The CDR3, as DNA: TGTGCCAGCAGTTTTAGGATACGAGGGCCCCAGCATTTT. This translates into CASSFRIRGPQHF.